The subject of this entry is one T cell receptor beta chain. Germline V gives CDR1 SEHNR, CDR2 FQNEAQ (reference sequence). The V end was cut by 6 bases, the J end by 0 bases, with 23 bases between. The CDR3 consists of 18 residues. The sample comes from a study of control samples from healthy donors and cancer patients. Only in-frame clones appear in the TCRdb table, and some are missing; sequencing was by immunoSEQ multiplex PCR. The table shows around 94,000 clones, with about 86% occurring only once. The chain uses TRBV7-9 and TRBJ1-1; D is possibly TRBD1 (5 bases). This TCR was recovered from a woman in her 50s in good health. Sequenced: blood. This chain's CDR3 is CASRPKLRQIHMNTEAFF. The DNA of the CDR3 is TGTGCCAGCAGACCTAAACTCCGACAGATCCACATGAACACTGAAGCTTTCTTT.